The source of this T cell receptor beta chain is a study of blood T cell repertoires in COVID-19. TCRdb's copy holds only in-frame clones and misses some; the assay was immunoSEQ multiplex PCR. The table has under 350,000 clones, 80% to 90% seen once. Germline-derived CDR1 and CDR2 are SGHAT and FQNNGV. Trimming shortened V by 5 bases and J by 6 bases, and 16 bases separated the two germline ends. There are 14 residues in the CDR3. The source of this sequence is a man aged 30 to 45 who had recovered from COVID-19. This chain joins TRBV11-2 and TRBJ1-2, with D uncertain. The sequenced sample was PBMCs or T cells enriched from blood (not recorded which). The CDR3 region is CASSLGVSGNGYTF. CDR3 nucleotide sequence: TGTGCCAGCAGCCTCGGCGTGTCGGGAAATGGCTACACCTTC.